Below, one TCR beta chain is given with its context. All patients were untreated before thyroid surgery. The sample originates from a study of metastatic and nonmetastatic thyroid tumors. The CDR3 loop spans 12 amino acids. V was pared by 6 bases and J by 6 bases, with 9 bases between. Germline V gene lookup returns CDR1 SGHAT and CDR2 FQNNGV. TCRdb re-called the PCR reads with MiXCR. The sample lists about 35,000 clones, approximately 18% occurring once. The sequenced material came from blood. The receptor's source is a male donor with papillary thyroid cancer or a benign thyroid nodule (not recorded which). Some clones in this sample may be carry-over from other donors' samples. The V and J genes are TRBV11-2 and TRBJ2-1, with unresolved D. CDR3 DNA sequence: TGTGCCAGCAGTTCTCTTGGCAATGAGCAGTTCTTC. Amino acids: CASSSLGNEQFF. Filled out from reference TRBV11-2 and TRBJ2-1, the complete variable domain reads EAGVAQSPRYKIIEKRQSVAFWCNPISGHATLYWYQQILGQGPKLLIQFQNNGVVDDSQLPKDRFSAERLKGVDSTLKIQPAKLEDSAVYLCASSSLGNEQFFGPGTRLTVL.